This T cell receptor (beta chain) stems from a study of T cell responses to AZD1222 COVID-19 vaccine. Points from the study as a whole: Just a handful of AZD1222 recipients tested seropositive at baseline. Repertoires were sampled only after the peak T cell response.

The method was immunoSEQ multiplex PCR; TCRdb's version includes in-frame clones alone and lacks a portion of them. The sample gives about 120,000 clones, approximately 85% of which show up once; around 6% is in the top ten. V was cut by 1 base and J by 0 bases, with 1 base left in between. Per germline, CDR1 LGHDT and CDR2 YNNKEL (reference sequence). This CDR3 comprises 12 residues. In regard to this clone: Its antigen is unidentified.

This TCR came from an adult in good health. The chain is built from TRBV3-1 (or the pseudogene TRBV3-2) and TRBJ2-7, with D uncertain. The sample was peripheral blood, taken on day 0 of AZD1222 vaccination. CDR3 in amino acids: CASSQASYEQYF. CDR3 bases: TGTGCCAGCAGCCAAGCCTCCTACGAGCAGTACTTC.